Shown below are 4 T cell receptor beta chains from a single sample sequenced in a study of CXCR3-negative and CXCR3-positive naive CD8 T cells. Study observations and caveats: Naive cells with CXCR3 showed TRB CDR3s that were more hydrophobic than those in CXCR3-negative naive cells.

For these TCRs, the target antigens are not known. UMI-tagged TRB cDNA libraries were built via 5' RACE. TCRdb processed the 5' RACE reads again and assigns one entry to each CDR3 protein, with no DNA. In all, the sample yields 80,000 to 100,000 distinct CDR3 sequences. The source material was naive CXCR3+ CD8+ T cells from blood. The subset: CD45RO-CCR7+CD27+CD95- naive CD8+ T cells expressing CXCR3 (TNR3+). The receptors were gathered from a human donor in good health. Some clones in this sample may be carry-over from other donors' samples.

The chain has TRBV7-6 and TRBJ1-3. The CDR3 is 16 amino acids. Germline values: CDR1 SGHVS, CDR2 FNYEAQ. This chain's CDR3 is CASSQHKTDYGNTIYF.

The chain employs TRBV28 and TRBJ2-3; lacking DNA, the TRBD1 call made by TCRdb goes unchecked. The CDR3 consists of 17 residues. The germline V gene encodes CDR1 MDHEN and CDR2 SYDVKM. CDR3 in amino acids: CASSPLQGNTRTDTQYF.

This chain connects TRBV7-6 to TRBJ2-2; TCRdb selects TRBD1, and the lack of DNA leaves this call unchecked. Germline CDR1 is SGHVS and CDR2 is FNYEAQ. The length of the CDR3 is 17 residues. The CDR3 sequence: CASSLLVPQGDTGELFF.

The CDR3 here is CASRGTGEVGEQYF. V usage is TRBV28 and J usage is TRBJ2-7; TCRdb reports TRBD1, a call that lacks DNA to check it against. The germline V gene encodes CDR1 MDHEN and CDR2 SYDVKM. The CDR3 extends over 14 amino acids.